The rows below give T cell receptor beta chains drawn from one sample of a study of blood T cell repertoires in COVID-19. Clones were sequenced by immunoSEQ multiplex PCR, and TCRdb holds only the in-frame ones, with some missing. The data contain approximately 430,000 clones, just over 85% of them singletons. Sequencing used peripheral blood. The receptor source for this set is a young woman with active or convalescent COVID-19. CDR3s include the opening cysteine and the closing phenylalanine or tryptophan. The D gene is left open where the match is weak. Where a row states a size, it is once, few, many or the class of an expanded clone; other rows omit it.

v_gene,abundance,j_gene,d_gene,CDR3aa,CDR3nt
TRBV4-1,.,TRBJ2-7,TRBD2,CASRVTGGSEQYF,TGCGCCAGCAGAGTAACGGGAGGGAGCGAGCAGTACTTC
TRBV6-1,.,TRBJ1-3,.,CASSESGPGNTIYF,TGTGCCAGCAGTGAATCAGGGCCTGGAAACACCATATATTTT
TRBV19,.,TRBJ2-7,TRBD2,CASSLGTTSYEQYF,TGTGCCAGTAGTCTCGGGACTACCTCCTACGAGCAGTACTTC
TRBV19,.,TRBJ1-4,TRBD1,CATQRQGAVGEKLFF,TGTGCCACACAACGACAGGGGGCAGTGGGTGAAAAACTGTTTTTT
TRBV30,once,TRBJ1-1,TRBD1,CAWRPGTGLAFF,TGTGCCTGGAGGCCCGGGACAGGTCTAGCTTTCTTT
TRBV12-3/TRBV12-4,few,TRBJ1-3,.,CASSLSSGNTIYF,TGTGCCAGCAGTTTGAGCTCTGGAAACACCATATATTTT
TRBV6-5,.,TRBJ1-2,.,CASRQPGTNGYTF,TGTGCCAGCAGGCAACCCGGGACAAACGGCTACACCTTC
TRBV29-1,.,TRBJ1-1,.,CSVDSMGGTEAFF,TGCAGCGTTGATAGTATGGGGGGCACTGAAGCTTTCTTT
TRBV28,few,TRBJ2-1,TRBD1,CASARQGAYNEQFF,TGTGCCAGCGCTAGACAGGGTGCCTACAATGAGCAGTTCTTC
TRBV19,.,TRBJ2-2,.,CASSIWGAANTGELFF,TGTGCCAGTAGTATCTGGGGCGCCGCGAACACCGGGGAGCTGTTTTTT
TRBV2,.,TRBJ1-1,.,CASRTPINTEAFF,TGTGCCAGCAGGACACCTATCAACACTGAAGCTTTCTTT
TRBV18,few,TRBJ1-5,.,CASSPTRVGGLNQPQHF,TGTGCCAGCTCACCCACCCGGGTAGGCGGACTCAATCAGCCCCAGCATTTT
TRBV4-1,.,TRBJ1-1,TRBD1,CASSPGDRGTEAFF,TGCGCCAGCAGCCCGGGGGACAGGGGCACTGAAGCTTTCTTT
TRBV4-1,.,TRBJ1-5,TRBD1,CASSPPRLRDRGLGNQPQHF,TGCGCCAGCAGCCCCCCCCGGCTGAGGGACAGGGGGCTTGGGAATCAGCCCCAGCATTTT
TRBV5-1,.,TRBJ2-3,.,CASSPGRADTQYF,TGCGCCAGCAGCCCTGGGCGGGCAGATACGCAGTATTTT
TRBV6-2/TRBV6-3,.,TRBJ2-3,TRBD2,CASSDLADNTDTQYF,TGTGCCAGCAGTGACCTAGCGGATAACACAGATACGCAGTATTTT
TRBV28,.,TRBJ1-1,TRBD1,CASSLWDRAVEAFF,TGTGCCAGCAGTTTATGGGACAGGGCGGTTGAAGCTTTCTTT
TRBV6-5,once,TRBJ1-2,TRBD1,CASRMGQGRGYTF,TGTGCCAGCAGGATGGGACAGGGCCGCGGCTACACCTTC
TRBV7-2,.,TRBJ1-1,.,CASSFPVILEAFF,TGTGCCAGCAGCTTTCCAGTAATCCTTGAAGCTTTCTTT
TRBV4-1,.,TRBJ1-1,.,CASSQPRRGNTEAFF,TGCGCCAGCAGCCAACCCCGAAGGGGAAACACTGAAGCTTTCTTT
TRBV7-8,.,TRBJ2-3,.,CASSPRSDTQYF,TGTGCCAGCAGCCCCCGTTCAGATACGCAGTATTTT
TRBV27,few,TRBJ1-1,TRBD1,CASSRSGTGGRGVTEAFF,TGTGCCAGCAGTCGGTCCGGGACAGGGGGTCGGGGGGTCACTGAAGCTTTCTTT
TRBV10-1,.,TRBJ1-6,.,CASSESRSSPLHF,TGCGCCAGCAGTGAGTCGAGGAGTTCACCCCTCCACTTT
TRBV29-1,.,TRBJ1-4,TRBD1,CSVGFLQGAGEKLFF,TGCAGCGTTGGCTTCCTTCAGGGGGCGGGAGAAAAACTGTTTTTT
TRBV7-2,.,TRBJ2-6,TRBD2,CASSLSAGIISGANVLTF,TGTGCCAGCAGCTTATCAGCGGGAATTATCTCTGGGGCCAACGTCCTGACTTTC
TRBV5-1,.,TRBJ2-7,.,CASSLDRYEQYF,TGCGCCAGCAGCTTGGATCGCTACGAGCAGTACTTC